These T cell receptor beta chains were read from a single sample in a study of shared clonotypes between healthy human individuals. The assay was immunoSEQ multiplex PCR, and TCRdb's table has in-frame clones only and misses some. This sample yields some 2,100,000 clones, of which about 92% are seen a single time; roughly 1.7% belongs to the top ten. Sequencing was carried out using naive CD8+ T cells from PBMCs. Receptors were obtained from a young man in good health. Some clones in this sample may be carry-over from other donors' samples. The CDR3 runs from the conserved cysteine through the conserved F or W. D genes are given only for firm matches. Some rows mark clone size as missing; the rest say once, few, many or name a class of expanded clone.

cdr3_aa cdr3_nt clone_size j_call v_call d_call
CASSQVGPKTTNSYNEQFF TGCGCCAGCAGCCAAGTGGGACCGAAGACCACTAACTCCTACAATGAGCAGTTCTTC . TRBJ2-1 TRBV4-3 .
CASSPTGAQDTEAFF TGCGCCAGCAGCCCGACGGGGGCACAGGACACTGAAGCTTTCTTT . TRBJ1-1 TRBV5-1 .
CASSHSDNSNTEAFF TGCGCCAGCAGCCATTCTGACAACAGTAACACTGAAGCTTTCTTT . TRBJ1-1 TRBV4-1 .
CASSKVRYGYTF TGTGCCAGCAGCAAGGTCCGCTATGGCTACACCTTC . TRBJ1-2 TRBV7-9 .
CASSFSEGSTDTQYF TGTGCCAGCAGTTTTTCGGAGGGGAGCACAGATACGCAGTATTTT . TRBJ2-3 TRBV28 .
CASSLVGGGNTIYF TGTGCCAGCAGCTTAGTTGGGGGGGGAAACACCATATATTTT once TRBJ1-3 TRBV7-2 .
CASSQTGGEKLFF TGTGCCAGCAGCCAGACAGGGGGTGAAAAACTGTTTTTT . TRBJ1-4 TRBV9 TRBD1
CASSQYGVAFSSYEQYF TGTGCCAGCAGTCAATACGGCGTCGCTTTTAGCTCCTACGAGCAGTACTTC . TRBJ2-7 TRBV14 .
CASSRYVGSGETQYF TGTGCCAGCAGCCGATACGTCGGCTCTGGGGAGACCCAGTACTTC . TRBJ2-5 TRBV7-2 .
CASSTGLAGEAGETQYF TGTGCCAGTAGTACCGGACTAGCGGGAGAGGCCGGAGAGACCCAGTACTTC . TRBJ2-5 TRBV19 TRBD2
CATREEDKWSNEQFF TGTGCCACCAGAGAGGAGGATAAATGGAGCAATGAGCAGTTCTTC . TRBJ2-1 TRBV28 .
CASSFPPGTGRVEAFF TGTGCCAGCAGTTTCCCGCCCGGGACAGGGAGGGTGGAAGCTTTCTTT . TRBJ1-1 TRBV27 TRBD1
CASSFVNQNTEAFF TGTGCCAGCAGCTTTGTCAACCAGAACACTGAAGCTTTCTTT few TRBJ1-1 TRBV5-6 .
CASSHPIAGVDEQFF TGTGCCAGCAGCCACCCCATAGCGGGAGTAGATGAGCAGTTCTTC . TRBJ2-1 TRBV7-9 TRBD2
CASSNQADTQYF TGTGCCAGCAGTAACCAAGCAGATACGCAGTATTTT . TRBJ2-3 TRBV6-6 .
CASSRLGTRNEQFF TGCGCCAGCAGTCGGCTGGGGACTAGGAATGAGCAGTTCTTC . TRBJ2-1 TRBV5-1 TRBD2
CASSSTGSQADTQYF TGTGCCAGCAGCTCCACCGGGTCCCAGGCAGATACGCAGTATTTT . TRBJ2-3 TRBV11-2 .
CASSQEAGAFNEQFF TGTGCCAGCAGCCAAGAAGCGGGAGCATTTAATGAGCAGTTCTTC . TRBJ2-1 TRBV4-2 TRBD2
CATSRDRRMNTEAFF TGTGCCACCAGCAGAGATAGACGGATGAACACTGAAGCTTTCTTT . TRBJ1-1 TRBV15 .
CASRSWSPTSGANVLTF TGCGCCAGCAGGAGTTGGAGCCCGACCTCTGGGGCCAACGTCCTGACTTTC . TRBJ2-6 TRBV5-1 .
CASSTSRDRAGGNTIYF TGTGCCAGCAGCACGAGTCGGGACAGGGCAGGAGGAAACACCATATATTTT . TRBJ1-3 TRBV9 TRBD1
CASASPKGTFF TGTGCCAGCGCATCGCCAAAAGGGACTTTCTTT . TRBJ1-1 TRBV6-1 .
CASSLRGGQGEKLFF TGTGCCAGCAGTTTAAGGGGGGGCCAAGGTGAAAAACTGTTTTTT . TRBJ1-4 TRBV13 .
CASSSLWGSTYEQYF TGTGCCAGCAGCTCCCTTTGGGGGAGTACTTACGAGCAGTACTTC . TRBJ2-7 TRBV28 .
CASSLYAPQTSGKTYEQYF TGTGCCAGCAGCTTATATGCCCCTCAAACTAGCGGGAAAACCTACGAGCAGTACTTC . TRBJ2-7 TRBV7-9 TRBD2
CASSPGPDLNIQYF TGTGCCAGCAGCCCTGGCCCCGATTTAAACATTCAGTACTTC . TRBJ2-4 TRBV11-2 .
CASSQAGRYNYEQYF TGTGCCAGCAGCCAAGCGGGGAGGTATAATTACGAGCAGTACTTC . TRBJ2-7 TRBV14 .
CASSFGEKLFF TGTGCCAGCAGTTTCGGCGAAAAACTGTTTTTT . TRBJ1-4 TRBV28 .
CASSSQGLSPYEQYF TGTGCCAGCAGCTCCCAAGGGTTAAGTCCCTACGAGCAGTACTTC . TRBJ2-7 TRBV7-9 .
CASSWDSLYEQYF TGTGCCAGCAGCTGGGACAGCCTATACGAGCAGTACTTC . TRBJ2-7 TRBV6-1 TRBD1
CASSFGGVNTEAFF TGTGCCAGCAGTTTTGGAGGGGTGAACACTGAAGCTTTCTTT . TRBJ1-1 TRBV27 .
CATSRAGQGDGYTF TGTGCCACCAGCAGAGCGGGGCAGGGGGATGGCTACACCTTC . TRBJ1-2 TRBV15 TRBD1
CASSLDRGEQYF TGTGCCAGCAGCTTGGACCGCGGGGAGCAGTACTTC . TRBJ2-7 TRBV11-1 .
CASSSTRDGWNEKLFF TGTGCCAGCAGCTCGACAAGGGACGGGTGGAATGAAAAACTGTTTTTT . TRBJ1-4 TRBV5-6 .
CASSLYEGAYEQYF TGTGCCAGCAGTTTATATGAGGGGGCCTACGAGCAGTACTTC . TRBJ2-7 TRBV28 .
CASRVSGSAYEQYF TGTGCCAGCAGGGTTAGCGGGTCAGCCTACGAGCAGTACTTC . TRBJ2-7 TRBV28 TRBD2
CASSSPGQGYYEQYF TGTGCCAGCAGCTCCCCGGGACAGGGGTATTACGAGCAGTACTTC . TRBJ2-7 TRBV28 TRBD1
CASSYWPGLGEQYF TGTGCCAGCAGTTATTGGCCAGGATTAGGGGAGCAGTACTTC . TRBJ2-7 TRBV27 .
CASSLDRGWTGELFF TGTGCCAGCAGCTTAGACAGGGGGTGGACCGGGGAGCTGTTTTTT . TRBJ2-2 TRBV7-8 TRBD1
CASSLEPGQNYEQYF TGTGCCAGCAGCCTAGAACCGGGACAGAACTACGAGCAGTACTTC . TRBJ2-7 TRBV11-1 TRBD1
CASSLDPSGITRGGKEAFF TGTGCCAGCAGCTTAGACCCGTCGGGTATAACCCGAGGGGGGAAAGAAGCTTTCTTT . TRBJ1-1 TRBV7-2 .
CASSIASGSTYEQYF TGTGCCAGTAGTATAGCTAGCGGGAGTACCTACGAGCAGTACTTC once TRBJ2-7 TRBV19 TRBD2
CASSSRGTPDQETQYF TGTGCCAGCAGCTCCCGCGGGACCCCGGACCAAGAGACCCAGTACTTC . TRBJ2-5 TRBV7-9 .
CASLNGPNQPQHF TGTGCCAGCCTGAACGGGCCAAATCAGCCCCAGCATTTT . TRBJ1-5 TRBV5-8 .
CASSPSPSGGGSYEQFF TGTGCCAGCAGCCCCTCCCCGAGTGGGGGAGGATCTTATGAGCAGTTCTTC . TRBJ2-1 TRBV11-2 .
CASSSPVYRDPNTGELFF TGTGCCAGCAGCTCCCCAGTTTACCGGGACCCGAACACCGGGGAGCTGTTTTTT . TRBJ2-2 TRBV7-9 .
CASSLARGHMNTEAFF TGTGCCAGCAGCTTAGCACGGGGACACATGAACACTGAAGCTTTCTTT . TRBJ1-1 TRBV7-6 .
CASSPRDFLTDTQYF TGTGCCAGCAGCCCCCGGGACTTTCTAACAGATACGCAGTATTTT . TRBJ2-3 TRBV7-2 .
CASGRDEQYF TGTGCCAGCGGTCGGGACGAGCAGTACTTC . TRBJ2-7 TRBV2 .
CASSKTGFEPQHF TGTGCCAGCAGCAAGACCGGTTTCGAGCCCCAGCATTTT . TRBJ1-5 TRBV27 .
CASSPGGENYGYTF TGTGCCAGCAGCCCAGGGGGCGAAAACTATGGCTACACCTTC . TRBJ1-2 TRBV28 TRBD1
CASSLAAWDTAYEQYF TGTGCCAGCAGCTTAGCAGCTTGGGACACAGCCTACGAGCAGTACTTC . TRBJ2-7 TRBV7-9 .
CASPRGGMVGYTF TGTGCCAGCCCTAGGGGTGGGATGGTTGGCTACACCTTC . TRBJ1-2 TRBV2 .
CASGLGLGFHEQFF TGTGCTAGTGGTTTGGGCCTAGGGTTCCATGAGCAGTTCTTC . TRBJ2-1 TRBV12-5 .
CASSPGGRYGYTF TGTGCCAGCTCACCAGGAGGCAGATATGGCTACACCTTC . TRBJ1-2 TRBV18 .
CASGGAAQPQHF TGTGCCAGCGGGGGGGCGGCTCAGCCCCAGCATTTT . TRBJ1-5 TRBV6-6 .
CASSLVGQGTMDEQYF TGCGCCAGCAGCTTGGTAGGACAGGGGACCATGGACGAGCAGTACTTC . TRBJ2-7 TRBV5-1 TRBD1